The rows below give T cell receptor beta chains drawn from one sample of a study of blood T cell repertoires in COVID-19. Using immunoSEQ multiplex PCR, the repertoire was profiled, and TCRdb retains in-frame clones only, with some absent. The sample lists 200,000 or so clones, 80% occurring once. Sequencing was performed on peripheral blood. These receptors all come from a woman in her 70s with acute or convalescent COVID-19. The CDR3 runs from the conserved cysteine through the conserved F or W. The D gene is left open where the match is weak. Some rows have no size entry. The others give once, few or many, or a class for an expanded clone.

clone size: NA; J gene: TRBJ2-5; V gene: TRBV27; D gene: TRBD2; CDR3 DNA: TGTGCCAGCAGTTTTGGACTAGCGGGCGGAGAGACCCAGTACTTC; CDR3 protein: CASSFGLAGGETQYF
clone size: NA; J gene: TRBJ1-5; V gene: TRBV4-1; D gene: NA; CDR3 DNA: TGCGCCAGCAGCCAAGAGGCAGGGCTAAGGAATCAGCCCCAGCATTTT; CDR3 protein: CASSQEAGLRNQPQHF
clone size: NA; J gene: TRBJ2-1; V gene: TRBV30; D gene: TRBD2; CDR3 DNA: TGTGCCTGGAGTGGGGTTAGCGGGAGGTCCTACAATGAGCAGTTCTTC; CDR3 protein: CAWSGVSGRSYNEQFF
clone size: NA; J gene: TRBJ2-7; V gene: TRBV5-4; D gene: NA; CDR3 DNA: TGTGCCAGCAGCTTTAGGGGCACTGAGCAGTACTTC; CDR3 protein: CASSFRGTEQYF
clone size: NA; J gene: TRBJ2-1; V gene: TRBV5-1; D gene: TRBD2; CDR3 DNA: TGCGCCAGCAGCTGGGCTAGCGGGAGCTATGAGCAGTTCTTC; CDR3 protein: CASSWASGSYEQFF
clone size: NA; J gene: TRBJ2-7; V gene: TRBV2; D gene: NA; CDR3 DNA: TGTGCCAGCAGTGTCGGAAGCCTATCGGGATTAATATTGCCGTACTTC; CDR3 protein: CASSVGSLSGLILPYF
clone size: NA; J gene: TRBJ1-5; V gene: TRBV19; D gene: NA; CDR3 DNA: TGTGCCAGTAGTATGGGCAGGGATAATCAGCCCCAGCATTTT; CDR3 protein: CASSMGRDNQPQHF
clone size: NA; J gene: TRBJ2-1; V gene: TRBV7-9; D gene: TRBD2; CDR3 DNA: TGTGCCAGCAGCGCGAGCGGGAAGGTTTACAATGAGCAGTTCTTC; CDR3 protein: CASSASGKVYNEQFF
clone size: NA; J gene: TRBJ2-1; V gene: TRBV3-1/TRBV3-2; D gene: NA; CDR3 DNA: TGTGCCAGCAGCCTCGAGTTTGAGCAGTTCTTC; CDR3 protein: CASSLEFEQFF
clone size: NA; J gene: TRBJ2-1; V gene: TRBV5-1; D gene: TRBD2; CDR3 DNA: TGCGCCAGCAGCGTGACTAGCGGGGCCTACAATGAGCAGTTCTTC; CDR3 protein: CASSVTSGAYNEQFF
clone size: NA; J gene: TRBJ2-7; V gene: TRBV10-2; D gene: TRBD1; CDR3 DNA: TGCGCCAGCACGCAGACAGGGTGGGAGCAGTACTTC; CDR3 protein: CASTQTGWEQYF
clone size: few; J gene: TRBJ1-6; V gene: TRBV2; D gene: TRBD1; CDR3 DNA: TGTGCCAGCAGGCTGACAGGGGATTATAATTCACCCCTCCACTTT; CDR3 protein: CASRLTGDYNSPLHF
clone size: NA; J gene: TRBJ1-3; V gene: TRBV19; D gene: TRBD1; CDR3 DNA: TGTGCCAGTAGGCGGACAGGCGTCTCTGGAAACACCATATATTTT; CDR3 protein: CASRRTGVSGNTIYF
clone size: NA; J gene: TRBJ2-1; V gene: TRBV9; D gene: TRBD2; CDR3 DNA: TGTGCCAGCAGCGTAGCTTCCGGGACTAGCGGGTACAATGAGCAGTTCTTC; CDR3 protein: CASSVASGTSGYNEQFF
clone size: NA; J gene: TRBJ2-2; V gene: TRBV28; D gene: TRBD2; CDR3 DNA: TGTGCCAGCAGTAACCTTGGGACTAGCGGGGGGAACACCGGGGAGCTGTTTTTT; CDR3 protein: CASSNLGTSGGNTGELFF
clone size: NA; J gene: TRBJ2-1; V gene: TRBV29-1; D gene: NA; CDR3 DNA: TGCAGCGTTGAAGGGTTCCCGTCGGCGGGACCAGGCAATGAGCAGTTCTTC; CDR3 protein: CSVEGFPSAGPGNEQFF
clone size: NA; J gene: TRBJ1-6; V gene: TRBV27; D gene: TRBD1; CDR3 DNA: TGTGCCAGCAGTTTATCGCAGAACAGGGGACAAGTTGGATCACCCCTCCACTTT; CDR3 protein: CASSLSQNRGQVGSPLHF
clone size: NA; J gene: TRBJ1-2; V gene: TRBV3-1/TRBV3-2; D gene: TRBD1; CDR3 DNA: TGTGCCAGCAGCTACGGACAGGGCTCTCACTATGGCTACACCTTC; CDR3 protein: CASSYGQGSHYGYTF
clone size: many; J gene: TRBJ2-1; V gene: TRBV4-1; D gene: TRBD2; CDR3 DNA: TGCGCCAGCAGCCATGGACCGGGACTAGCGACACCCAACAATGAGCAGTTCTTC; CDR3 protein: CASSHGPGLATPNNEQFF
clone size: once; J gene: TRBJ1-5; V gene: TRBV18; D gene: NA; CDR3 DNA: TGTGCCAGCTCACCGGACAGTAATCAGCCCCAGCATTTT; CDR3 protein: CASSPDSNQPQHF
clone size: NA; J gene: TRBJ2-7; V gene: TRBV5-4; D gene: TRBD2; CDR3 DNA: TGTGCCAGCAGCTCGGGACTAGCGGGAGGCTACGAGCAGTACTTC; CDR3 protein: CASSSGLAGGYEQYF
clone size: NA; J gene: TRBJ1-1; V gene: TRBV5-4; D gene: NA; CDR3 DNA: TGTGCCAGCAGGGGCCAAACAACGAACACTGAAGCTTTCTTT; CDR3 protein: CASRGQTTNTEAFF
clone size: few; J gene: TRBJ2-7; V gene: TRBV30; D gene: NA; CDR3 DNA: TGTGCCTGTGCGGGGGCGCGTCGATACGAGCAGTACTTC; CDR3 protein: CACAGARRYEQYF
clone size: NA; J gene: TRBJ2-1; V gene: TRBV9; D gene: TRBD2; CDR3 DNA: TGTGCCAGCAGCCCCGTCAGCGGGAGTGCGTATGAGCAGTTCTTC; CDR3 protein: CASSPVSGSAYEQFF
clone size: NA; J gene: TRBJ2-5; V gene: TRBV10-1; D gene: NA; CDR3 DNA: TGCGCCAGCAGTGTAGTTATGGAGACCCAGTACTTC; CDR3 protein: CASSVVMETQYF
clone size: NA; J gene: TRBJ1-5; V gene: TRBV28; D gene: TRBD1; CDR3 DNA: TGTGCCAGCAGTTCGAACCAGTACCGGACAGGGAAAAGGGCCCAGCATTTT; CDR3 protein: CASSSNQYRTGKRAQHF
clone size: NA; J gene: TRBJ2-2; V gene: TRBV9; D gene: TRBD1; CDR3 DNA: TGTGCCAGCAGCGTAGCAGGGGGATACACCGGGGAGCTGTTTTTT; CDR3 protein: CASSVAGGYTGELFF
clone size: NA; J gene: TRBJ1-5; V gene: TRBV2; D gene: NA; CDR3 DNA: TGTGCCAGCAGTGAGGAGGTCCAAAGCAATCAGCCCCAGCATTTT; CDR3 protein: CASSEEVQSNQPQHF
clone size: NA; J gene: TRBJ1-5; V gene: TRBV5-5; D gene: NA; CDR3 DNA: TGTGCCAGCAGTACGACAGCTTATAGCAATCAGCCCCAGCATTTT; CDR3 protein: CASSTTAYSNQPQHF
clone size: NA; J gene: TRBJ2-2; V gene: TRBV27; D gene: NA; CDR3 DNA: TGTGCCAGCAGTCCACTGTCAATCACCGGGGAGCTGTTTTTT; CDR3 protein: CASSPLSITGELFF
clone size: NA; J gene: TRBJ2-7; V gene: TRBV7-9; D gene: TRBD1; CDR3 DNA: TGTGCCAGCAGCTTAGGGGATACAGGGGGTATTCTCTACGAGCAGTACTTC; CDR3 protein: CASSLGDTGGILYEQYF
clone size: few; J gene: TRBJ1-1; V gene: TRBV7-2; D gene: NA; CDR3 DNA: TGTGCCAGCAGCTTAGGAAGCGTTGATGCTTTCTTT; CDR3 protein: CASSLGSVDAFF
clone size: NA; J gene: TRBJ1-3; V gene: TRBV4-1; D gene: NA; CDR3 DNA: TGCGCCAGCAGCCAACTGGGGGGGGCTGGAAACACCATATATTTT; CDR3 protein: CASSQLGGAGNTIYF
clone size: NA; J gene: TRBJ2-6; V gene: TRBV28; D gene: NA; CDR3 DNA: TGTGCCAGCAGCCCATCTGGGGCCAACGTCCTGACTTTC; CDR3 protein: CASSPSGANVLTF
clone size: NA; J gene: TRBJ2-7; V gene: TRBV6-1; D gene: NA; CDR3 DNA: TGTGCCAGCAGCCGCAGGGCCTACGAGCAGTACTTC; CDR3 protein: CASSRRAYEQYF
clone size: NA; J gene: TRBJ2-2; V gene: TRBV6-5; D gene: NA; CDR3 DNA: TGTGCCACCAATACGGGTCCCCTCCCGATCGGGGAGCTGTTTTTT; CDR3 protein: CATNTGPLPIGELFF
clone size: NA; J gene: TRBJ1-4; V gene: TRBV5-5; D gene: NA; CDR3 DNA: TGTGCCAGCAGCCTCGCGGGGGGGACTAATGAAAAACTGTTTTTT; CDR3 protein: CASSLAGGTNEKLFF
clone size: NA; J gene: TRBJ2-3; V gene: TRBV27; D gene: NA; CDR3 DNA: TGTGCCAGCAGTTCAAACGACTTGAGGGATACGCAGTATTTT; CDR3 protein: CASSSNDLRDTQYF
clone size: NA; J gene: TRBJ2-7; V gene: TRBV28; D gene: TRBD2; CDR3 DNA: TGTGCCAGCAGGCCGGGACTAGTAGGCTACGAGCAGTACTTC; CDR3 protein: CASRPGLVGYEQYF
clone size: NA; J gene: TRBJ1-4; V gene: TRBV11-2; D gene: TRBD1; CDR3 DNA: TGTGCCAGCAGCTCACAGGGGCGAGGAGAAAAACTGTTTTTT; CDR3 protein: CASSSQGRGEKLFF
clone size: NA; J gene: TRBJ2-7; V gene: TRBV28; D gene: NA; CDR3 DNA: TGTGCCAGCAGTCATCGGACAGCTGGGGAACGCTACGAGCAGTACTTC; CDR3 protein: CASSHRTAGERYEQYF
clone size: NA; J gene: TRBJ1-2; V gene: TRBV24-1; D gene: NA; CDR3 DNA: TGTGCCACCAGTGACTCTCAGAACCCCTATGGCTACACCTTC; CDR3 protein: CATSDSQNPYGYTF
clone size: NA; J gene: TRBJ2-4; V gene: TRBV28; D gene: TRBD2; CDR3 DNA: TGTGCCAGCAGACCCGGGACTAGCGACCTACTAGCCAAAAACATTCAGTACTTC; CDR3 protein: CASRPGTSDLLAKNIQYF
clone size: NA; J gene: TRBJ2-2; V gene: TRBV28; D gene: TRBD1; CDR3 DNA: TGTGCCAGCAGGGGACAGTTCACCGGGGAGCTGTTTTTT; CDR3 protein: CASRGQFTGELFF
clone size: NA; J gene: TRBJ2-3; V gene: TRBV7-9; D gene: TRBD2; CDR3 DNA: TGTGCCAGCAGCTCGGGAGGCCTCACAGATACGCAGTATTTT; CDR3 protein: CASSSGGLTDTQYF
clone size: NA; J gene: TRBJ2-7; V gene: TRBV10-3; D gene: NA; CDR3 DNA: TGTGCCATCAGTGAGTGGGCAGGGCCGCACGAGCAGTACTTC; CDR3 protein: CAISEWAGPHEQYF
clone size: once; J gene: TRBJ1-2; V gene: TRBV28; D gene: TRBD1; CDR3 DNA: TGTGCCAGCAGTTCCCGGGACAGGGGGCAATTTTATGGCTACACCTTC; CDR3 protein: CASSSRDRGQFYGYTF
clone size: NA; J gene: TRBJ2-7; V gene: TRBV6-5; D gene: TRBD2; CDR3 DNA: TGTGCCAGCAGTTTAGCGGGAGGTACCCACGAGCAGTACTTC; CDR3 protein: CASSLAGGTHEQYF
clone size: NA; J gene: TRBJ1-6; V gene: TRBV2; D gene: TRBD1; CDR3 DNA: TGTGCCAGCAGTGTCCAGGGACAGTTAGTCAATTCACCCCTCCACTTT; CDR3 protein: CASSVQGQLVNSPLHF
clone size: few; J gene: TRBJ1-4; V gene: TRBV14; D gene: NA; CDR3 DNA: TGTGCCAGCAGCAACCGACAGGCCGAGGGTGAAAAACTGTTTTTT; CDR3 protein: CASSNRQAEGEKLFF